The sequence of this T cell receptor beta chain was determined in a study of T cells after yellow fever vaccination (dated by TCRdb to 2018 to 2020). Broadly, across the study: The SMART-Seq v4 Ultra Low Input RNA kit was used to prepare libraries from fractions with low cell numbers. Blood was drawn at multiple timepoints before and after primary and secondary immunization, with bulk PBMC replicates and cell subsets isolated. Two healthy male donors made up the cohort, one aged 18 to 30 years and the other aged 30 to 40 years. Bulk TCR alpha and beta repertoires were sequenced longitudinally to track T-cell clones before and after primary and booster YFV17D yellow fever vaccination. What the authors observed across the whole study: Most clones expanded after primary vaccination (about 95% of CD4 and roughly 90% of CD8) were re-detected after the booster, suggesting that broad memory maintenance occurred. The secondary T-cell response was found to be weaker but faster than the primary response, with a peak reached on day 5 rather than on day 15. Because abundant contaminating clonotypes from the bulk population could be contained in FACS-sorted repertoires, computational filtering was required. A small share of clonotypes occurred in both CD4 and CD8 compartments, likely arising from convergent recombination. Only two donors were included in the study, so the extent to which the findings can be generalized is limited.

According to the study, the label for this sample's treatment or condition signals: live attenuated yellow fever vaccine strain. At every blood-draw timepoint, two biological replicates of bulk PBMCs were collected. A standard Ficoll-Paque protocol was used to isolate PBMCs from peripheral blood. TriZol was used to extract RNA from bulk PBMCs, CD4 and CD8 fractions, and dextramer-positive and dextramer-negative fractions. Many counts were recorded for this clonotype. Its antigen is unknown. Base quality data are lacking; no much larger clone is found one base away. Looking up the germline V gene yields CDR1 MGHRA and CDR2 YSYEKL. The CDR3 covers 14 residues, taking in both the cysteine and the phenylalanine. The entry retains the CDR3 DNA only, 42 bases that are in frame from base 1. V gives up 1 base and J gives up 4 bases, and the segment between their germline ends measures 10 bases. Sequencing relied on an Illumina NovaSeq 6000. TCR cDNA was synthesized by 5'RACE template switching, which introduced a universal primer site and unique molecular identifiers. cDNA synthesis was primed from both the TCR alpha and TCR beta constant segments. Libraries were amplified in two PCR steps, with sample barcodes and sequencing adapters added in the second step. Sequencing of libraries was done on Illumina HiSeq 2500 (2x100 bp) or NovaSeq (2x150 bp). The source study handled its data this way. Demultiplexing of reads and collapsing into UMI consensus sequences were performed with MIGEC, and V(D)J alignment was carried out with MiXCR. Vaccine-responding clonotypes were defined with edgeR using replicate PBMC samples, requiring FDR below 0.01 and a log2 fold change above 5 up to day 15. Each bulk clonotype received a CD4 or CD8 identity based on whether the sequenced CD4 or CD8 repertoire contained that clonotype at higher abundance. TCRdb reanalyzed the raw reads on its own, using fastp at Q25 for trimming and MiXCR for clone calling, and kept in-frame beta chains. All rows with the same CDR3 protein become a single entry with the most common DNA and genes. TCRdb's processing, not the authors', yielded these V and J calls. For this sample the table gives some 240,000 distinct CDR3 sequences, of which 3.6% were detected only once. In total, the top ten clones hold roughly a fifth of the sample.

The receptor was derived from a man aged 18 to 30 who received the YFV17D yellow fever vaccine. The material was PBMCs, obtained 15 days after the yellow fever booster vaccination. This chain is built from TRBV4-1 and TRBJ2-5; the D gene is perhaps TRBD1, from 6 matching bases. In nucleotide form, the sequence is TGCGCCAGCAGCCAAGCGACAGGAGTAGAGACCCAGTACTTC. It encodes CASSQATGVETQYF.